This entry describes one T cell receptor beta chain. The data originate from a study of sequential checkpoint blockade in melanoma. Whole-study context: Patients were randomized 1:1 to nivolumab-then-ipilimumab or ipilimumab-then-nivolumab first-line.

Method: immunoSEQ multiplex PCR; TCRdb's copy keeps in-frame clones and lacks some. This table has some 9,300 clones, roughly 72% appearing once. Germline values: CDR1 MNHEY, CDR2 SMNVEV (reference sequence). The V end lost 7 bases, the J end lost 8 bases, and 9 bases lay between the germline ends. CDR3 length: 11 amino acids. This sample's treatment: randomized to nivolumab then ipilimumab (arm A) or the reverse (arm B). The V gene is TRBV27, the J gene TRBJ2-1, with D possibly being TRBD2 (6 bases). The sequence came from a human donor with melanoma. The sequenced sample was CD8+ T cells sorted from blood (inferred from file names), obtained from a patient given nivolumab and ipilimumab in sequence. The CDR3 reads CASTTGDEQFF. CDR3 in DNA: TGTGCCAGCACCACGGGGGATGAGCAGTTCTTC.